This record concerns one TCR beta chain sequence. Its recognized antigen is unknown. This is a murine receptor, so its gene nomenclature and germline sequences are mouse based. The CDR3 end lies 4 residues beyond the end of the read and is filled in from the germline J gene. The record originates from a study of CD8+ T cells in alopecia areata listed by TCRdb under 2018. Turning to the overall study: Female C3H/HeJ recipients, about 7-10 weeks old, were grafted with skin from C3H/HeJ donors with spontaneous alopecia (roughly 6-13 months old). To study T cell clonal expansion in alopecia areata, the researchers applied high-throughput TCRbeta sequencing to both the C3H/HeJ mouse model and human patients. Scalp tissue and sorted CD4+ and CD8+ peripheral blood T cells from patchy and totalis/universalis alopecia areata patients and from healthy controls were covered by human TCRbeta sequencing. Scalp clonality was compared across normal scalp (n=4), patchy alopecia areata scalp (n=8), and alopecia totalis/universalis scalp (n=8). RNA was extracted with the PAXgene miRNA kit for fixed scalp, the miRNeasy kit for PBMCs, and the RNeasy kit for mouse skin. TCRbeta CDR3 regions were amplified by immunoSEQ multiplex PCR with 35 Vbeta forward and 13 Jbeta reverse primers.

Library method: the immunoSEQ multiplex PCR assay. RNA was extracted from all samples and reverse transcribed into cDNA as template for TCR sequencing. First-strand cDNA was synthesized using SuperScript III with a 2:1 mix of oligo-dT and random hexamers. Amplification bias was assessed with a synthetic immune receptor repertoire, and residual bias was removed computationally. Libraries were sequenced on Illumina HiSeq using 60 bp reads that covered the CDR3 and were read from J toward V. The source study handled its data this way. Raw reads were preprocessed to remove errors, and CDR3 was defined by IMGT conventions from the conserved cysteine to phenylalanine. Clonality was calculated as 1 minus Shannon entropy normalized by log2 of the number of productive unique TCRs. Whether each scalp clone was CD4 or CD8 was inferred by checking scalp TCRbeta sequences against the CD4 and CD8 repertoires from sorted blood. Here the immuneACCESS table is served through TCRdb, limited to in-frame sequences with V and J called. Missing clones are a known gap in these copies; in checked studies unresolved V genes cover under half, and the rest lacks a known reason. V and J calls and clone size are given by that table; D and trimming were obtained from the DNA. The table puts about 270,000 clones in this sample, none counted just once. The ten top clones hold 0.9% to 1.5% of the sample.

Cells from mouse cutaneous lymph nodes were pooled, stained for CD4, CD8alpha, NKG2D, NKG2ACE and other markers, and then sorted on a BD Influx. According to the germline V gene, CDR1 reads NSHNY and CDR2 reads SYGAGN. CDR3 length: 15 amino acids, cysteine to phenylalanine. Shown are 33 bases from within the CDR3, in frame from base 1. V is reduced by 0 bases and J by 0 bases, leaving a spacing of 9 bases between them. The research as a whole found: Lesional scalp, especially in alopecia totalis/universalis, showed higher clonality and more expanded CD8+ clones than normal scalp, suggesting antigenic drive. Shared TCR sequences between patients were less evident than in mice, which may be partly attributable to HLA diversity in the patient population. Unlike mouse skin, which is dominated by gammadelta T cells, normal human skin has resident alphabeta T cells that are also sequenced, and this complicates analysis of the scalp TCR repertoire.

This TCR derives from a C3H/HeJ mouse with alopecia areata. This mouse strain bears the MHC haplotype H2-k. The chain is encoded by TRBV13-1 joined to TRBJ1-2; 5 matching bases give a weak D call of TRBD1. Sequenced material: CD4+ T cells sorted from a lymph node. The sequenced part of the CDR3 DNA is TGTGCCAGCAGTGATGGTCGCAGGGCAAACTCC. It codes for CASSDGRRANS. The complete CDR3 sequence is CASSDGRRANSDYTF.